Each of the 18 T cell receptor beta chains below was sequenced from the same sample in a study of blood T cell repertoires in COVID-19. Assay: immunoSEQ multiplex PCR; the TCRdb copy retains only in-frame clones and omits some. The sample carries some 80,000 clones, 65% to 85% recorded once. The sequencing sample was made of peripheral blood. The receptor source for this set is a man aged 55 to 70 with active or convalescent COVID-19.

The chain employs TRBV2 and TRBJ1-2; no clear D gene. Trimming took 10 bases from V and 4 from J, leaving 13 bases between them. Germline CDR1 reads SNHLY; CDR2 reads FYNNEI. The CDR3 is 12 amino acids. The CDR3 loop reads CATGESIYGYTF. The CDR3 DNA is TGTGCCACGGGAGAATCGATCTATGGCTACACCTTC.

The J gene is TRBJ2-2, the V gene TRBV9; 11 nucleotides match TRBD2. In germline, CDR1 is SGDLS, CDR2 YYNGEE. This CDR3 spans 17 amino acids. V lost 2 bases and J lost 5; bases outside the gene matches: 8. The CDR3 bases are TGTGCCAGCAGCGTTGATAGCGGGGGGGCCAAGACCGGGGAGCTGTTTTTT. This gives the protein CASSVDSGGAKTGELFF.

This sequence joins TRBV5-1 and TRBJ1-2, with D maybe TRBD1 (5 bases). This CDR3 is 12 amino acids long. Germline CDR1 is SGHRS and CDR2 is YFSETQ. The ends were cut back, 0 bases at V and 5 bases at J, with 5 bases in the middle. CDR3 bases: TGCGCCAGCAGCTTGGCAGGGTATGGCTACACCTTC. It specifies CASSLAGYGYTF.

J is TRBJ2-1 and V is TRBV12-3 or TRBV12-4; D might be TRBD1 (6 bases). Trimming removed 6 bases from V and 4 bases from J, with 10 bases in between. CDR3 length: 13 residues. The CDR3 loop reads CASRTQGYNEQFF. The CDR3 coding sequence is TGTGCCAGCAGAACACAGGGTTACAATGAGCAGTTCTTC.

This chain uses TRBV9 with TRBJ1-4; D is uncertain. Between the trimmed V and J ends, which lost 0 bases and 0 bases, there was a span of 12 bases. Germline CDR1 reads SGDLS; CDR2 reads YYNGEE. The length of the CDR3 is 17 residues. This chain's CDR3 is CASSVDGRPATNEKLFF. In nucleotides, the CDR3 is TGTGCCAGCAGCGTAGATGGCAGGCCTGCAACTAATGAAAAACTGTTTTTT.

This clone appeared a single time. V gene TRBV4-1 combines with J gene TRBJ2-4; TRBD1 agrees at 9 bases. From germline, CDR1 is MGHRA and CDR2 YSYEKL. The J segment lost 1 base and the V segment lost 4 bases, leaving 8 bases of the junction unmatched. This CDR3 spans 17 amino acids. The CDR3 region has the DNA TGCGCCAGCAGCCGCGAAACACAGGGGGCGGCCAAAAACATTCAGTACTTC. This codes for CASSRETQGAAKNIQYF.

This clone has only one observation. V and J are TRBV18 and TRBJ1-2; D is perhaps TRBD1 (6 bases). With 0 bases removed from V and 4 bases from J, the gap between germline ends came to 12 bases. Looked up from germline, CDR1 is KGHSH and CDR2 is LQKENI. This CDR3 has 15 amino acids. The CDR3 coding sequence is TGTGCCAGCTCACCACCCCGACAGGACTTCTATGGCTACACCTTC. It specifies CASSPPRQDFYGYTF.

The chain uses TRBV4-1 and TRBJ2-2; 15 nucleotides agree with TRBD2. The germline gives CDR1 MGHRA, CDR2 YSYEKL. CDR3 length: 19 residues. V lost 3 bases to trimming and J lost 4 bases; unmatched junction nucleotides: 9. The CDR3 DNA sequence: TGCGCCAGCAGCCAGGGAGGACTAGCGGGGGGGCTAAGCACCGGGGAGCTGTTTTTT. Translating gives CASSQGGLAGGLSTGELFF.

The J gene is TRBJ1-2, the V gene TRBV6-2 or TRBV6-3; TRBD1 matches at 9 bases. Looked up from germline, CDR1 is MNHEY and CDR2 is SVGEGT. This CDR3 is 13 amino acids long. V shed 2 bases and J 6 bases; nucleotides not matched to a gene: 1. The CDR3, as DNA: TGTGCCAGCAGTTACCGGGACAGGGATGGCTACACCTTC. Translation: CASSYRDRDGYTF.

The chain recombines TRBV2 with TRBJ1-1, with 8 bases matching TRBD1. The CDR3 consists of 14 residues. Germline V gives CDR1 SNHLY, CDR2 FYNNEI. J gave up 3 bases and V 6 bases, and 6 bases lay outside the gene matches. CDR3 sequence (DNA): TGTGCCAGCAGGCCAACAGGGGGGGACACTGAAGCTTTCTTT. Protein sequence: CASRPTGGDTEAFF.

V usage is TRBV11-2 and J usage is TRBJ1-2; 9 bases are shared with TRBD1. The CDR3 consists of 15 residues. The junction had 5 bases not matched to a gene; V was cut back by 1 base and J by 5 bases. Germline loops: CDR1 SGHAT, CDR2 FQNNGV. The CDR3 is CASSLGGQGEYGYTF. In DNA, the CDR3 is TGTGCCAGCAGCTTAGGGGGACAGGGAGAATATGGCTACACCTTC.

This clone was observed a single time. The chain has TRBV4-3 and TRBJ1-1; 7 bases align to TRBD1. The CDR3 loop spans 14 amino acids. V lost 2 bases, J lost 9 bases, and 9 bases stayed unmatched. The germline gives CDR1 LGHNA, CDR2 YSLEER. CDR3 in DNA: TGCGCCAGCAGCCAATTCACAGGGGCCGGCCAAGCTTTCTTT. As protein: CASSQFTGAGQAFF.

This clone was counted between two and nine times. The rearrangement links TRBV9 to TRBJ1-2, with D hard to call. V was trimmed by 4 bases and J by 2 bases, leaving 12 bases between them. Germline V gene data show CDR1 as SGDLS and CDR2 as YYNGEE. The CDR3 extends over 14 amino acids. CDR3 sequence: CASSQNGENYGYTF. The CDR3 nucleotides read TGTGCCAGCAGCCAGAACGGGGAGAACTATGGCTACACCTTC.

The CDR3 is CSVDGGVIRGYTF. CDR3 in DNA: TGCAGCGTTGATGGCGGGGTGATTCGGGGCTACACCTTC. The chain employs TRBV29-1 and TRBJ1-2; D ambiguous. Germline lookup yields CDR1 SQVTM and CDR2 ANQGSEA. This CDR3 is built from 13 residues. Trimming removed 3 bases at V and 8 bases at J, with 16 bases between.

V is TRBV4-1 and J is TRBJ1-5, with no clear D. Germline V gene sequence: CDR1 MGHRA, CDR2 YSYEKL. The CDR3 has 15 residues. Trimming cost V 1 base and J 7 bases, with 14 bases left between them. For the CDR3, the DNA is TGCGCCAGCAGCCAAGTGTACCCCGGGTACCAGCCCCAGCATTTT. Protein sequence: CASSQVYPGYQPQHF.

This sequence joins TRBV7-2 and TRBJ1-2; D call uncertain. The CDR3 is made up of 18 amino acids. Per germline, CDR1 SGHTA and CDR2 FQGNSA. Trimming took 2 bases from V and 4 from J, leaving 23 bases between them. CDR3 loop: CASSLMRSGIDTLYGYTF. The CDR3 DNA follows: TGTGCCAGCAGCTTAATGAGGTCGGGGATCGATACTCTCTATGGCTACACCTTC.

The chain combines TRBV6-2 or TRBV6-3 with TRBJ1-5; no firm D call. From germline, CDR1 is MNHEY and CDR2 SVGEGT. CDR3 length: 14 residues. V was pared by 5 bases and J by 3 bases, with 11 bases between. CDR3 residues: CASSPETFNQPQHF. The DNA of the CDR3 is TGTGCCAGCAGTCCCGAAACTTTCAATCAGCCCCAGCATTTT.

The chain joins TRBV14 to TRBJ1-2; TRBD1 matches at 7 bases. Germline V gene sequence: CDR1 SGHDN, CDR2 FVKESK. The length of the CDR3 is 15 residues. The J segment lost 8 bases and the V segment lost 0 bases, leaving 9 bases of the junction unmatched. CDR3 nucleotides: TGTGCCAGCAGCCAAGATAAAAAGGGGGCAGAAGGCTACACCTTC. Amino acid sequence: CASSQDKKGAEGYTF.